This is a list of T cell receptor beta chains from one sample in a study of TIL therapy for anti-PD-1-resistant metastatic lung cancer. Produced via immunoSEQ multiplex PCR; TCRdb's table is partial and in-frame only. The sample has over 20,000 clones, roughly 79% seen once; the top ten hold roughly 7%. Material: blood, obtained at baseline. These receptors originate from a person aged 25-85 years with non-small cell lung cancer. CDR3s include the opening cysteine and the closing phenylalanine or tryptophan. A D gene is named only where the DNA matches it firmly. Size tells how often a clone was seen (once, few, many) or the class of an expanded clone, and some rows leave it out.

clone_size d_call j_call v_call cdr3_nt cdr3_aa
. TRBD2 TRBJ2-7 TRBV7-2 TGTGCCAGCAGCTTGGGGGCTAGCGGGAGCTCCTACGAGCAGTACTTC CASSLGASGSSYEQYF
. . TRBJ2-7 TRBV7-9 TGTGCCAGCGCGGGCAGGGTGGGAGGTAAGCAGTACTTC CASAGRVGGKQYF
. . TRBJ2-2 TRBV2 TGTGCCAGCACCATGACTCACCCGGGCACCGGGGAGCTGTTTTTT CASTMTHPGTGELFF
. . TRBJ1-4 TRBV10-3 TGTGCCATCAGTGAGTCTCCGGGGACGGGTGAAAAACTGTTTTTT CAISESPGTGEKLFF
. . TRBJ2-7 TRBV7-2 TGTGCCAGCAGCTCAGTCGATGGGTACGAGCAGTACTTC CASSSVDGYEQYF
few TRBD1 TRBJ1-2 TRBV4-2 TGTGCCAGCAGCCAAGATTGGAGGACAGGGAACTATGGCTACACCTTC CASSQDWRTGNYGYTF
. TRBD1 TRBJ2-5 TRBV27 TGTGCCAGCAGCCCGACCGGGACAGCTCGGGGGACCCAGTACTTC CASSPTGTARGTQYF
. . TRBJ2-7 TRBV6-5 TGTGCCAGCAGGCAGGGTTTTAGCTCCTACGAGCAGTACTTC CASRQGFSSYEQYF
. TRBD1 TRBJ2-5 TRBV5-6 TGTGCCAGCAGCCGGGACAGTCAAGAGACCCAGTACTTC CASSRDSQETQYF
. . TRBJ2-6 TRBV5-1 TGCGCCAGCAGCTTGGGGGGTGTTACCTCTGGGGCCAACGTCCTGACTTTC CASSLGGVTSGANVLTF
. TRBD1 TRBJ1-4 TRBV5-1 TGCGCCAGCAGTCAGGGGGGGTATGAAAAACTGTTTTTT CASSQGGYEKLFF
medium-sized . TRBJ1-2 TRBV5-1 TGCGCCAGCAGCAGCAGACAGGCCCTGGGGAGAGGCTACACCTTC CASSSRQALGRGYTF
once . TRBJ2-5 TRBV5-1 TGCGCCAGTTCCAGGATGGGAGAGACCCAGTACTTC CASSRMGETQYF
. . TRBJ2-1 TRBV7-9 TGTGCCAGCAGCCGTGCGGGCAGTCAGTACAATGAGCAGTTCTTC CASSRAGSQYNEQFF
once . TRBJ2-5 TRBV5-6 TGTGCCAGCAGATATGGGGAGTGGGGGGAGACCCAGTACTTC CASRYGEWGETQYF
few TRBD2 TRBJ2-3 TRBV6-1 TGTGCCAGCAGTGAAGTTCTAGCGGGGGGGCCGACAGATACGCAGTATTTT CASSEVLAGGPTDTQYF
. . TRBJ2-2 TRBV7-7 TGTGCCAGCGGGGGGACGGTGAACACCGGGGAGCTGTTTTTT CASGGTVNTGELFF
. TRBD2 TRBJ2-5 TRBV19 TGTGCCAGTAGGCCACTAGCGGACCACCAAGAGACCCAGTACTTC CASRPLADHQETQYF